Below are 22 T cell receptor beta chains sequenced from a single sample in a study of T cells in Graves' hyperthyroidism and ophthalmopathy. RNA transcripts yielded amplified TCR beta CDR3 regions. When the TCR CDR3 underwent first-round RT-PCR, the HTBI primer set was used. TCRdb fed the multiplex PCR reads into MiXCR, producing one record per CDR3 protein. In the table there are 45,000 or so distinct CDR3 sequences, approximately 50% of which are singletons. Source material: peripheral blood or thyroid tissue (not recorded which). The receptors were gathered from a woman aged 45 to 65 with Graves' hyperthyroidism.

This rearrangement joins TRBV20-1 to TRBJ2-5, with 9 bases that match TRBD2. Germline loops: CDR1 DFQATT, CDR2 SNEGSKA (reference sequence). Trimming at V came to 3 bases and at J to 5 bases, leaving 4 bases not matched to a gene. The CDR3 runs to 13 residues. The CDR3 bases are TGCAGTGCTAGGGGACTAGCCGGCGAGACCCAGTACTTC. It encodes CSARGLAGETQYF.

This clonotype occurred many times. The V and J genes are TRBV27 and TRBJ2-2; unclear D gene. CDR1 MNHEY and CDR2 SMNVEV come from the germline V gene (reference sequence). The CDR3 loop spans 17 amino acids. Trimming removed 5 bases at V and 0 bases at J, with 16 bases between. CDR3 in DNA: TGTGCCAGCAGTCCAAATTGGGTGCTGGCGAACACCGGGGAGCTGTTTTTT. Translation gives CASSPNWVLANTGELFF.

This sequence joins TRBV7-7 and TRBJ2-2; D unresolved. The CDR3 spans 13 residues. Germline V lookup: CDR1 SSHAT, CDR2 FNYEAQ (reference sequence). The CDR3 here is CASRASLAGELFF. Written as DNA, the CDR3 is TGTGCTAGCCGTGCGTCTCTCGCCGGGGAGCTGTTTTTT.

The CDR3 reads CSARIQVDEQYF. The DNA for the CDR3 is TGCAGTGCTAGAATACAGGTAGACGAGCAGTACTTC. This chain connects TRBV20-1 to TRBJ2-7; D is perhaps TRBD1 (5 bases). The germline V and J ends were trimmed by 2 bases and 5 bases, with 10 bases remaining between them. Germline CDR1 reads DFQATT; CDR2 reads SNEGSKA (reference sequence). There are 12 residues in the CDR3.

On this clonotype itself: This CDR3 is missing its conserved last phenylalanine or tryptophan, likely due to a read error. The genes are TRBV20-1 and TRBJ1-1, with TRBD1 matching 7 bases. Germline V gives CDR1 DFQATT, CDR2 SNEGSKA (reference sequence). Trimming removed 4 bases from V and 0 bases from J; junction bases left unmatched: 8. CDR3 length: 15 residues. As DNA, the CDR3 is TGCAGTGCTATAGACCCCGGGACAGTGAACACTGAAGCTTTCTCT. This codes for CSAIDPGTVNTEAFS.

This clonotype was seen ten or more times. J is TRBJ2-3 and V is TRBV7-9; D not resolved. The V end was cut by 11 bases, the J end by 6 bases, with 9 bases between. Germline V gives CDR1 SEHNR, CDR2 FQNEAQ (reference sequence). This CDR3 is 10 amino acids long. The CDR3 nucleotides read TGTGCCCCGTCGAGGGATACGCAGTATTTT. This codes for CAPSRDTQYF.

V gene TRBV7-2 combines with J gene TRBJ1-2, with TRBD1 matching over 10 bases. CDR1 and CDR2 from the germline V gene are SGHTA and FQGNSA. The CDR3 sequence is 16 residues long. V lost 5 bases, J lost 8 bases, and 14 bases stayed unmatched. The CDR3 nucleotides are TGTGCCAGCAGCGTTGAAATGAGACAGGGGGCAGACGGCTACACCTTC. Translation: CASSVEMRQGADGYTF.

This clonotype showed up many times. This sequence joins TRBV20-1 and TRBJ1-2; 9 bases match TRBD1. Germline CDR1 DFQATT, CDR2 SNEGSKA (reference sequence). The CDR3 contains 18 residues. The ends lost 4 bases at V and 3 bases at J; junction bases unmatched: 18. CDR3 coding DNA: TGCAGTGCTACACAGGGGGCCCCACACCTGATGGGATACTATGGCTACACCTTC. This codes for CSATQGAPHLMGYYGYTF.

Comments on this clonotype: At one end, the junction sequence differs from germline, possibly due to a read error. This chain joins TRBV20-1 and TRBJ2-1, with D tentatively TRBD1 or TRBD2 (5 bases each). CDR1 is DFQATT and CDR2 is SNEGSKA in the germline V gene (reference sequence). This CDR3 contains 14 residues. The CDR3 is CSVPGRTSYDEQFF. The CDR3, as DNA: TGCAGTGTTCCGGGACGGACCTCCTACGATGAGCAGTTCTTC.

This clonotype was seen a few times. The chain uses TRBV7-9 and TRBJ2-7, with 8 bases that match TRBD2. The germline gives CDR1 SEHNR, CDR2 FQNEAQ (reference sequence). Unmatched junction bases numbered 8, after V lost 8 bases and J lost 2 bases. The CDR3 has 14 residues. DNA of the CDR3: TGTGCCAGCTCACCTCCAGCGGGGGCCTACGAGCAGTACTTC. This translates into CASSPPAGAYEQYF.

CDR3 in amino acids: CASSHLGGGFFYEQYF. The CDR3 coding sequence is TGTGCCAGCAGCCATCTCGGCGGGGGTTTCTTCTACGAGCAGTACTTC. This chain uses TRBV28 with TRBJ2-7; TRBD2 agrees at 7 bases. The CDR3 is 16 amino acids. Germline CDR1 reads MDHEN; CDR2 reads SYDVKM. The V segment lost 6 bases and the J segment 3 bases; nucleotides outside the gene matches: 14.

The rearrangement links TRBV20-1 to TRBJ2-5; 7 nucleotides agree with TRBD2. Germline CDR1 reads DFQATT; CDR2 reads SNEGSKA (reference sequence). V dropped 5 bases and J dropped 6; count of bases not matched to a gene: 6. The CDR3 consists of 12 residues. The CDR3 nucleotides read TGCAGTGCTCCGCCAGCGGGACAGACCCAGTACTTC. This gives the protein CSAPPAGQTQYF.

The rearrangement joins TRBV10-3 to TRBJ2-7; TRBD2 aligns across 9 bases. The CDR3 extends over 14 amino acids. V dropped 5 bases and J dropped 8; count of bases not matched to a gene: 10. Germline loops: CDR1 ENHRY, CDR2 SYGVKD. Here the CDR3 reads CAISHKREASQQYF. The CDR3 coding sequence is TGTGCCATCAGTCACAAGCGGGAGGCATCCCAGCAGTACTTC.

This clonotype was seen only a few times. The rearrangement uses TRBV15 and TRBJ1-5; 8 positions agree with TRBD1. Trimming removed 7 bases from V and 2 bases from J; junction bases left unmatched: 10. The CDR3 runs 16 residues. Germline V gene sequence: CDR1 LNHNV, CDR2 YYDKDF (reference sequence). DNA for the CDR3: TGTGCCACCAAATCGGACAGGGATTATGGCAATCAGCCCCAGCATTTT. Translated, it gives CATKSDRDYGNQPQHF. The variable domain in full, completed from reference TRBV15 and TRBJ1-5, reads DAMVIQNPRYQVTQFGKPVTLSCSQTLNHNVMYWYQQKSSQAPKLLFHYYDKDFNNEADTPDNFQSRRPNTSFCFLDIRSPGLGDTAMYLCATKSDRDYGNQPQHFGDGTRLSIL.

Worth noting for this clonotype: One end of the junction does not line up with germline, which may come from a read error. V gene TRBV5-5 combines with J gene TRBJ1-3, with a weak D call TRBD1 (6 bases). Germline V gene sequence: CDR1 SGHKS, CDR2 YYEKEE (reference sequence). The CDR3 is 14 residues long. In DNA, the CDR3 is TGTGCCGGCAGCTTGGAGGGGGGGAGAAACACCATATATTTT. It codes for CAGSLEGGRNTIYF.

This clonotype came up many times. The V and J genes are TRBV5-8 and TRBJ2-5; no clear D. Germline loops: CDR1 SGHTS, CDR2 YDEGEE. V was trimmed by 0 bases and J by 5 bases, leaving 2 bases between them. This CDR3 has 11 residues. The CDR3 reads CASSLDETQYF. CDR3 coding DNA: TGTGCCAGCAGCTTGGATGAGACCCAGTACTTC.

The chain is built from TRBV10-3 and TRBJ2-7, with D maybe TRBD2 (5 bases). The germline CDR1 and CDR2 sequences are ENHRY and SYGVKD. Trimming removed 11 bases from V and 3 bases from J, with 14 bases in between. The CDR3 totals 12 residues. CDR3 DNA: TGTGCCCCCCCCGTTGGGAGCTACGAGCAGTACTTC. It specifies CAPPVGSYEQYF.

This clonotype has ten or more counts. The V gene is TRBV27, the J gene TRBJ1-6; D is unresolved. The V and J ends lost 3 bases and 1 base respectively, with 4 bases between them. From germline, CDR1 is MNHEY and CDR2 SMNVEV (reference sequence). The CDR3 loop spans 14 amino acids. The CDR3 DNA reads TGTGCCAGCAGTTTTAGGTCCTATAATTCACCCCTCCACTTT. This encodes CASSFRSYNSPLHF.

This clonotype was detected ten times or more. This chain's CDR3 is CSVAFPGGNTEAFF. CDR3 nucleotide sequence: TGCAGCGTTGCTTTTCCCGGAGGGAACACTGAAGCTTTCTTT. V gene TRBV29-1 combines with J gene TRBJ1-1; D is unresolved. With 4 bases removed from V and 1 base from J, the gap between germline ends came to 13 bases. The CDR3 is 14 residues long. Germline CDR1 reads SQVTM; CDR2 reads ANQGSEA. The full variable domain, in which reference TRBV29-1 and TRBJ1-1 provide the parts outside the CDR3, is SAVISQKPSRDICQRGTSLTIQCQVDSQVTMMFWYRQQPGQSLTLIATANQGSEATYESGFVIDKFPISRPNLTFSTLTVSNMSPEDSSIYLCSVAFPGGNTEAFFGQGTRLTVV.

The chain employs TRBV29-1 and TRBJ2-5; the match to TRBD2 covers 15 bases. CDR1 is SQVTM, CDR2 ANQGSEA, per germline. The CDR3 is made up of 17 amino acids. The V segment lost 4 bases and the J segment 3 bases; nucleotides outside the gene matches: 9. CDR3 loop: CSVGRGLAGGPEETQYF. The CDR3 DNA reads TGCAGCGTTGGTAGAGGACTAGCGGGAGGGCCGGAAGAGACCCAGTACTTC.

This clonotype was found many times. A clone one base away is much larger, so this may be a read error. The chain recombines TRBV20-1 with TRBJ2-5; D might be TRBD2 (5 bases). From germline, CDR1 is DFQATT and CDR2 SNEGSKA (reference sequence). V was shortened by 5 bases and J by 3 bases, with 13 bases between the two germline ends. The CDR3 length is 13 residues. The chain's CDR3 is CSASRTFKETQYF. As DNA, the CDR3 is TGCAGTGCTTCACGGACTTTCAAAGAGACCCAGTACTTC.

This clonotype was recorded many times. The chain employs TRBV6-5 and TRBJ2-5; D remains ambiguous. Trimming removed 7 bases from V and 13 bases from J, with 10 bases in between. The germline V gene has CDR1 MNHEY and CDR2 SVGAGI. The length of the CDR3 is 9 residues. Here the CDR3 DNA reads TGTGCCAGCATCAAAGACGGGTACTTC. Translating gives CASIKDGYF.